This record looks at one T cell receptor (beta chain) sequence and its context. V was pared by 6 bases and J by 4 bases, with 4 bases of the junction left unmatched. The germline CDR1 and CDR2 sequences are MNHEY and SVGEGT. This CDR3 has 14 amino acids. This sample is part of a study of blood T cells in healthy people across ages. For the second PCR, which ran for about 7 to 11 cycles, a sample-barcoded 5' primer and a J-beta primer mix were used. No fewer than 3 million CDR3-containing paired-end reads came from each sample. Using its own MiXCR run on the 5' RACE reads, TCRdb lists one record per CDR3 protein. Of approximately 850,000 distinct CDR3 sequences listed, around 43% were seen once; the top ten hold roughly 19%.

This sequence joins TRBV6-2 or TRBV6-3 and TRBJ2-4; 9 positions match TRBD1. Sequencing was done on a sample of blood. This TCR was sampled from a man aged 55-75 years in good health. The CDR3 region has the DNA TGTGCCAGCAGAGGGGACAGGGTAAAAAACATTCAGTACTTC. Its protein product is CASRGDRVKNIQYF.